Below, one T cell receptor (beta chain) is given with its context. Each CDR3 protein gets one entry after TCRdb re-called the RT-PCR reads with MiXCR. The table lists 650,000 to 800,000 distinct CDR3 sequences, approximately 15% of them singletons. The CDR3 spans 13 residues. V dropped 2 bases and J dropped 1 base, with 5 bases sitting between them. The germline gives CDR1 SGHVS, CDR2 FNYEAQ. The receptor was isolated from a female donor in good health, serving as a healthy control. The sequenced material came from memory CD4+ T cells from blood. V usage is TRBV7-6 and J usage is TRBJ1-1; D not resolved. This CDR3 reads CASSLLQNTEAFF. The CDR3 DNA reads TGTGCCAGCAGCTTATTACAGAACACTGAAGCTTTCTTT.